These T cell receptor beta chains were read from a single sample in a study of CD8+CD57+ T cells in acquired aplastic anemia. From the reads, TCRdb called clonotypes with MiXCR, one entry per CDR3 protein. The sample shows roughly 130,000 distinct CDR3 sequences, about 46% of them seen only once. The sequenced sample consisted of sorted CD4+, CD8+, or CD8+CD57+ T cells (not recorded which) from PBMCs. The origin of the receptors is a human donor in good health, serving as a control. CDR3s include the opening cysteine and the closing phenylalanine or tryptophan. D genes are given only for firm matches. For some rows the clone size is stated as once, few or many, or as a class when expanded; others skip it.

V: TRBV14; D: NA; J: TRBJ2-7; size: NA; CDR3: CASSPWTADNEQYF; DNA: TGTGCCAGCAGCCCGTGGACAGCTGACAACGAGCAGTACTTC
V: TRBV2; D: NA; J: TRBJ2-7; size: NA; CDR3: CASGNSEQYF; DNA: TGTGCCAGCGGGAATAGCGAGCAGTACTTC
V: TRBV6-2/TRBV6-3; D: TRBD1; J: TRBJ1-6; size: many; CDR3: CASRQWTGYNSPLHF; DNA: TGTGCCAGCAGGCAGTGGACAGGCTATAATTCACCCCTCCACTTT
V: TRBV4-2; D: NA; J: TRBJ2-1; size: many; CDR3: CASSQVSGGPLPEQFF; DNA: TGTGCCAGCAGCCAAGTATCCGGGGGACCCCTACCCGAGCAGTTCTTC
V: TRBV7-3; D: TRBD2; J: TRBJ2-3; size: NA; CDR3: CASSSSGGTSTDTQYF; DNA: TGTGCCAGCAGCTCCAGCGGGGGGACCAGCACAGATACGCAGTATTTT
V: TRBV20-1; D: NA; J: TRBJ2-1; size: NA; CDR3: CSAREGARDNEQFF; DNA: TGCAGTGCTAGGGAAGGGGCGCGGGACAATGAGCAGTTCTTC
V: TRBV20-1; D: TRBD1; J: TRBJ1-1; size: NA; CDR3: CSANTGGRTEAFF; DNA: TGCAGTGCTAACACAGGGGGACGGACTGAAGCTTTCTTT
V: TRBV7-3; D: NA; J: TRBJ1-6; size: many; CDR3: CASSLGEPNSPLHF; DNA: TGTGCCAGCAGCTTAGGGGAGCCGAATTCACCCCTCCACTTT
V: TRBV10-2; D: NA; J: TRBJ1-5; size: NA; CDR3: CASSESWTGNQPQHF; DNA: TGCGCCAGCAGTGAGTCCTGGACAGGCAATCAGCCCCAGCATTTT
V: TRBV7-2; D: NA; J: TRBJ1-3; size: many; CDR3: CASSTGVGNTIYF; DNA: TGTGCCAGCAGCACCGGGGTTGGAAACACCATATATTTT
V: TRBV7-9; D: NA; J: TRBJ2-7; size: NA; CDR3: CASRRQAAGHYEQYF; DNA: TGTGCCAGCAGACGCCAGGCGGCAGGGCACTACGAGCAGTACTTC
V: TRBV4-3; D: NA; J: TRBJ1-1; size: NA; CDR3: CASSQGMETGEAFF; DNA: TGCGCCAGCAGCCAAGGAATGGAAACAGGGGAAGCTTTCTTT
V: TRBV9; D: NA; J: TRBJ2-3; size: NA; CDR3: CASSVEGGYTDTQYF; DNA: TGTGCCAGCAGCGTAGAGGGAGGCTACACAGATACGCAGTATTTT
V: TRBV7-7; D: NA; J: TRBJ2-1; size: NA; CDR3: CASSSYGINEQFF; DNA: TGTGCCAGCAGCTCTTACGGGATCAATGAGCAGTTCTTC
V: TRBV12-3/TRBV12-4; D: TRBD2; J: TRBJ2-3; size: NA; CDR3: CASSLPWGLAGSTDTQYF; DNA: TGTGCCAGCAGCCTCCCCTGGGGGCTAGCGGGAAGCACAGATACGCAGTATTTT
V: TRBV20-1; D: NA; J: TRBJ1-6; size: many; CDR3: CSARGPDRNSPLHF; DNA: TGCAGTGCTAGGGGACCAGACCGTAATTCACCCCTCCACTTT
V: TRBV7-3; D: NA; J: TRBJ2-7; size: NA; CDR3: CASSFRYYEQYF; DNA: TGTGCCAGCAGCTTCCGGTACTACGAGCAGTACTTC
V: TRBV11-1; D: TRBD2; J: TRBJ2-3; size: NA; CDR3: CASRPTSGGTGTQYF; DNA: TGTGCCAGCAGACCGACTAGCGGGGGGACAGGTACGCAGTATTTT
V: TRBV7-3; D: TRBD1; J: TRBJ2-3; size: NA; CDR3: CASSLTGQGHITDTQYF; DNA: TGTGCCAGCAGCTTAACAGGACAGGGCCACATCACAGATACGCAGTATTTT
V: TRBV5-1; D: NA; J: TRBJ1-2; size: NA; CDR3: CASSPSRAGVYGYTF; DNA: TGCGCCAGCAGCCCATCAAGGGCAGGGGTTTATGGCTACACCTTC
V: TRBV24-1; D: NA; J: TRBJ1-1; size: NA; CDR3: CATSDLGNTEAFF; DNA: TGTGCCACCAGTGATTTGGGAAACACTGAAGCTTTCTTT
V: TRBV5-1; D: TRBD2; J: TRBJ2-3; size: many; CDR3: CASSLTSGSLGTQYF; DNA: TGCGCCAGCAGCTTAACTAGCGGGTCCCTGGGTACGCAGTATTTT